This T cell receptor (beta chain) was recovered during a study of OX40 agonist ivuxolimab in advanced cancers. Whole-study context: The study gave patients intravenous ivuxolimab at 0.01 to 10 mg/kg every 2 weeks.

Sequencing was performed with immunoSEQ multiplex PCR; in TCRdb, only in-frame clones are kept and a portion is missing. The repertoire holds about 80,000 clones, with 83% as singletons. General study points: Doses of 0.1 to 3.0 mg/kg were accompanied by clonal expansion of CD4+ and CD8+ blood T cells by week 6.

The CDR3 contains 12 residues. Germline CDR1 reads ENHRY; CDR2 reads SYGVKD. Trimming left V 2 bases short and J 5 bases short, with 7 bases between. As for this clone: Antigen: not known.

The TCR sequence derives from an adult with an advanced solid tumor such as melanoma, head and neck, liver or kidney cancer. The chain employs TRBV10-3 and TRBJ2-7; D perhaps matches TRBD2 (5 bases). Sequenced here: CD4+ or CD8+ T cells sorted from blood, sampled in a trial of the OX40 agonist ivuxolimab. The CDR3 protein is CAISEASHEQYF. The CDR3 bases are TGTGCCATCAGTGAGGCTAGCCACGAGCAGTACTTC.